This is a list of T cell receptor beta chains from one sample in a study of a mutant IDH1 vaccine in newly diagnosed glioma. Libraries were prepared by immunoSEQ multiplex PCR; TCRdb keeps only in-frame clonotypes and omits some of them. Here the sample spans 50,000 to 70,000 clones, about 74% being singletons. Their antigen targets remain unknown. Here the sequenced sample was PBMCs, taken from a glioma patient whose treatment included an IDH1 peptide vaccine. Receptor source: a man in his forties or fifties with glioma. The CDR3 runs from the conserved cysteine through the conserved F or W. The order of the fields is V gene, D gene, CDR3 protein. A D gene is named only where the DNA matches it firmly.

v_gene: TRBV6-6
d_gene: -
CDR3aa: CASSYSTEQFF

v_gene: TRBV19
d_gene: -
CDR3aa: CASNLSGFGNQPQHF

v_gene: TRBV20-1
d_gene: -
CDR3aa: CSARGGGEQYF

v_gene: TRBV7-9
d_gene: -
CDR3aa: CASSFGANQPQHF

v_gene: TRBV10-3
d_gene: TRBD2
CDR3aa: CAISGTSTADTQYF

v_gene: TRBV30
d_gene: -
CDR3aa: CAWSVGGFTGELFF

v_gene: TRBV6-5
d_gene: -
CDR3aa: CASLKTGSTGELFF

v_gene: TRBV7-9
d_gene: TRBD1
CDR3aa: CASSSRGTNEKLFF

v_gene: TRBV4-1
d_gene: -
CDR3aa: CASSPIHVTGELFF

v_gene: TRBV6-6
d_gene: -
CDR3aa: CASTFPERAGEQFF

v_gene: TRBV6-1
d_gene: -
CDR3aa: CASIEWNTEAFF